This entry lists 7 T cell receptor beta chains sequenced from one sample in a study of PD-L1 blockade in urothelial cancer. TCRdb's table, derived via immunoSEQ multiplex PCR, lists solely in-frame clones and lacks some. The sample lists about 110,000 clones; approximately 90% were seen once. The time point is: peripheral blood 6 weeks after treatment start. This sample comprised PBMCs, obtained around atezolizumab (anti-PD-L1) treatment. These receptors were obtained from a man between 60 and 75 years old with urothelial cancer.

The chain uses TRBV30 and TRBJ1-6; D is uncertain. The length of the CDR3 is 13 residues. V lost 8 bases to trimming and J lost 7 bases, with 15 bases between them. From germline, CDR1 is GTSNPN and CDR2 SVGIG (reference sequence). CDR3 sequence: CAERHHPNSPLHF. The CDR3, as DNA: TGTGCCGAAAGACACCACCCCAATTCACCCCTCCACTTT.

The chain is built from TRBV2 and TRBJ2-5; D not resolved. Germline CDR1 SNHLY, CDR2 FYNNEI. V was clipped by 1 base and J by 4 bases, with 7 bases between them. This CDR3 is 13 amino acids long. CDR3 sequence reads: CASSEEAGETQYF. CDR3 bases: TGTGCCAGCAGTGAAGAGGCAGGAGAGACCCAGTACTTC.

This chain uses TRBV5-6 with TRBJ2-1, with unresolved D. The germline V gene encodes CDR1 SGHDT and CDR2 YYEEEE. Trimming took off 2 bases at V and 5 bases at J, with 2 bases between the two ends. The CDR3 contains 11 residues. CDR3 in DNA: TGTGCCAGCAGCTTTAACAATGAGCAGTTCTTC. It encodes CASSFNNEQFF.

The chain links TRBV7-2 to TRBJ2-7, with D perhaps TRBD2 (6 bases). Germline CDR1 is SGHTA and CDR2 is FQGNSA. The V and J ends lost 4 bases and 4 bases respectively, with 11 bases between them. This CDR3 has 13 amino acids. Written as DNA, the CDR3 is TGTGCCAGCAGCTCCGGACTATTATACGAGCAGTACTTC. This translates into CASSSGLLYEQYF.

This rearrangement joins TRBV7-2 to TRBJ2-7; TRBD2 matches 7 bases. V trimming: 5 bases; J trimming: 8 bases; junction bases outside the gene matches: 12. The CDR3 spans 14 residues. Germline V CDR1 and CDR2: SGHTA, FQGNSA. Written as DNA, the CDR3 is TGTGCCAGCAGCAACGATGGGAGGGGTGGTAAGCAGTACTTC. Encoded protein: CASSNDGRGGKQYF.

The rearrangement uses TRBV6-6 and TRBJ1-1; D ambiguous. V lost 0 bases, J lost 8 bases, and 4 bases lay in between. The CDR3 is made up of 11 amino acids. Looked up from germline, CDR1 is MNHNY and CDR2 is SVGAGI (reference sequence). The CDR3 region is CASSYSTEAFF. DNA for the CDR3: TGTGCCAGCAGTTACTCGACAGAAGCTTTCTTT.

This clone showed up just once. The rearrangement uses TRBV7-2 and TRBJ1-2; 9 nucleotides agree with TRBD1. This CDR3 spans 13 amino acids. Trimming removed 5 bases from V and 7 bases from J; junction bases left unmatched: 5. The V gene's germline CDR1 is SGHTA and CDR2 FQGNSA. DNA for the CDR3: TGTGCCAGCAGCGACCGGACAGGGGCTGGCTACACCTTC. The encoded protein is CASSDRTGAGYTF. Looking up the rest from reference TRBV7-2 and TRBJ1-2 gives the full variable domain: GAGVSQSPSNKVTEKGKDVELRCDPISGHTALYWYRQSLGQGLEFLIYFQGNSAPDKSGLPSDRFSAERTGGSVSTLTIQRTQQEDSAVYLCASSDRTGAGYTFGSGTRLTVV.